A single sample gave rise to the 3 T cell receptor beta chains below, sequenced in a study of PD-1 blockade in classical Hodgkin lymphoma (dated by TCRdb to 2018 to 2020). What the time point label conveys for this sample: newly diagnosed, previously untreated cHL patient sample. Receptor libraries were prepared by the immunoSEQ multiplex PCR assay. TCRdb took over this immuneACCESS table, retaining in-frame rearrangements with V and J assigned. Such tables are incomplete; in checked studies, under half of the missing clones stem from an unresolved V gene, and the remainder is unexplained. This sample comprises 15,000 to 20,000 clones, approximately 92% of them detected only once. The ten most abundant clones make up 6.9% of the sample. Input material: peripheral blood mononuclear cells (PBMCs). These receptors all stem from a human donor with classical Hodgkin lymphoma.

V gene TRBV7-2 combines with J gene TRBJ2-3; a possible D gene is TRBD2 (6 bases). Germline V gives CDR1 SGHTA, CDR2 FQGNSA. The CDR3 totals 15 residues. Trimming stripped 2 bases from V and 4 bases from J, with 13 bases between. The CDR3 region has the DNA TGTGCCAGCAGCTTAATGGCCGGGAGCCCAGATACGCAGTATTTT. This codes for CASSLMAGSPDTQYF.

The V and J genes are TRBV19 and TRBJ1-1, with TRBD1 matching over 10 bases. V was pared by 7 bases and J by 2 bases, with 1 base of the junction left unmatched. The germline V gene encodes CDR1 LNHDA and CDR2 SQIVND (reference sequence). This CDR3 spans 13 amino acids. The CDR3 is CASTTGGNTEAFF. For the CDR3, the DNA is TGTGCCAGTACGACAGGGGGCAACACTGAAGCTTTCTTT.

This sequence joins TRBV10-3 and TRBJ2-3; 9 bases fit TRBD2. The CDR3 covers 15 residues. Germline CDR1 reads ENHRY; CDR2 reads SYGVKD. V lost 2 bases, J lost 3 bases, and 3 bases stayed unmatched. CDR3 sequence reads: CAISEGSGRTDTQYF. DNA for the CDR3: TGTGCCATCAGTGAGGGTAGCGGGAGAACAGATACGCAGTATTTT.